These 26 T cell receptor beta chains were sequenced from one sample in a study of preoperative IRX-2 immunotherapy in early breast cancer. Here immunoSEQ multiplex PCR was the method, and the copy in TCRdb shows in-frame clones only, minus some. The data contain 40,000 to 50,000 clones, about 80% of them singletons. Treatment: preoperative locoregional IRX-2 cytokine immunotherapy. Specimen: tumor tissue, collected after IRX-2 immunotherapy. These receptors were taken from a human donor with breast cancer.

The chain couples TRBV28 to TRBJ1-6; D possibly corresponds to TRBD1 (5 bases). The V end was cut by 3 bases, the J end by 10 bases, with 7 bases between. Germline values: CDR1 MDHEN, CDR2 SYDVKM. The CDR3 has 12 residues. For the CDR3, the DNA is TGTGCCAGCAGTTTCCGACAGTCACCCCTCCACTTT. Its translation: CASSFRQSPLHF.

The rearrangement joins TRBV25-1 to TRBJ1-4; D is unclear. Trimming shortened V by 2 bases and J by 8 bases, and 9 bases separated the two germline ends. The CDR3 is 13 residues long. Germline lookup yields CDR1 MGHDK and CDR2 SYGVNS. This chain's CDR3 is CASSEPRVEKLFF. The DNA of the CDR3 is TGTGCCAGCAGTGAACCCCGCGTAGAAAAACTGTTTTTT.

CDR3 loop: CASSPLPEDNYGYTF. CDR3 bases: TGTGCCAGCTCACCCCTACCGGAGGATAACTATGGCTACACCTTC. The gene calls are TRBV18 and TRBJ1-2; D is uncertain. Trimming left V 3 bases short and J 1 base short, with 12 bases between. CDR1 and CDR2 from the germline V gene are KGHSH and LQKENI. This CDR3 contains 15 residues.

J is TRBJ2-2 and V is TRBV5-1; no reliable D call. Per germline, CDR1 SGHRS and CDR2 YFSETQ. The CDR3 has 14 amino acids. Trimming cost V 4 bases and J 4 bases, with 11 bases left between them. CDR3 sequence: CASSPLSLTGELFF. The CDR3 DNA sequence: TGCGCCAGCAGCCCCCTGTCCCTCACCGGGGAGCTGTTTTTT.

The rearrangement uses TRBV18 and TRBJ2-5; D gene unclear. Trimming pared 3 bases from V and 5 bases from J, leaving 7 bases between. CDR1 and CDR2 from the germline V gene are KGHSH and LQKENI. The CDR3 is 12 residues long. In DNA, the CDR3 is TGTGCCAGCTCACCCGGGCCTGAGACCCAGTACTTC. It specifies CASSPGPETQYF.

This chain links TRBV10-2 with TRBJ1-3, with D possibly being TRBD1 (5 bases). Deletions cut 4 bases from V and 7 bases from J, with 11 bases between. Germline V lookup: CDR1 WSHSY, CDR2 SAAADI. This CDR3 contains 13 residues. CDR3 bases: TGCGCCAGCAGTGTTGTTGGGGGGAACACCATATATTTT. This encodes CASSVVGGNTIYF.

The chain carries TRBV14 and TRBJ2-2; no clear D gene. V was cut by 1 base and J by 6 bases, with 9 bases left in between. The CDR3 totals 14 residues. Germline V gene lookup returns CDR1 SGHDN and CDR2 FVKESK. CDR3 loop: CASSQVWPPGELFF. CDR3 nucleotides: TGTGCCAGCAGCCAAGTGTGGCCCCCCGGGGAGCTGTTTTTT.

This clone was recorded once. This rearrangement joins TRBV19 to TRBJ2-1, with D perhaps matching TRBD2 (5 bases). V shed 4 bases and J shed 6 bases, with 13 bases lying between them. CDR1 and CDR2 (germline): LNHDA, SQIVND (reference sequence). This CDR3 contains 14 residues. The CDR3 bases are TGTGCCAGTAGTACGAGCGGAACCTTCAATGAGCAGTTCTTC. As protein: CASSTSGTFNEQFF. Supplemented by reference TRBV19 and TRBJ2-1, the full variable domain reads DGGITQSPKYLFRKEGQNVTLSCEQNLNHDAMYWYRQDPGQGLRLIYYSQIVNDFQKGDIAEGYSVSREKKESFPLTVTSAQKNPTAFYLCASSTSGTFNEQFFGPGTRLTVL.

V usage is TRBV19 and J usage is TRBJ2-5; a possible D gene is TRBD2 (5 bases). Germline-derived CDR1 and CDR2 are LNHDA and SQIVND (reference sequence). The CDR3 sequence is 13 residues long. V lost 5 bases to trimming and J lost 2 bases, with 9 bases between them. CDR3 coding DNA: TGTGCCAGTAGTTTTACTAGTCAAGAGACCCAGTACTTC. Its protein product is CASSFTSQETQYF.

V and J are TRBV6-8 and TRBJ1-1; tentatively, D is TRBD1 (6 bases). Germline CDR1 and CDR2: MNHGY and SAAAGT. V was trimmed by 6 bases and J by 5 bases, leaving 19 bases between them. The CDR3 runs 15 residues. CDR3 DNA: TGTGCCAGCAGCGACCCCTGGGGCAGGGGTACTGAAGCTTTCTTT. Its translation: CASSDPWGRGTEAFF.

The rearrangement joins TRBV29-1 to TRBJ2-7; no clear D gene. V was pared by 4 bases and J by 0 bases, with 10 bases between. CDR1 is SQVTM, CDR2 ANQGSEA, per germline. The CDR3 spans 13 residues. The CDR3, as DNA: TGCAGCGTTGTAGGGCAGGTCTCCTACGAGCAGTACTTC. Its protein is CSVVGQVSYEQYF.

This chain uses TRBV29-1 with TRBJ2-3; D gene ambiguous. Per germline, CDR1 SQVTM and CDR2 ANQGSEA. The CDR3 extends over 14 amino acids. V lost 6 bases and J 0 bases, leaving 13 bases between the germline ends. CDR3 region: CSVRTVASTDTQYF. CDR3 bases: TGCAGCGTCCGGACCGTCGCAAGCACAGATACGCAGTATTTT.

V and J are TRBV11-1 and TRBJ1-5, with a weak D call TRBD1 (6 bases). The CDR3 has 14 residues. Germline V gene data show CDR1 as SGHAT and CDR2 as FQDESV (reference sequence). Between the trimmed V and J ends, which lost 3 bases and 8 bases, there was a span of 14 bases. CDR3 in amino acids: CASSLEGGGEPQHF. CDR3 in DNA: TGTGCCAGCAGCTTGGAGGGAGGGGGGGAGCCCCAGCATTTT.

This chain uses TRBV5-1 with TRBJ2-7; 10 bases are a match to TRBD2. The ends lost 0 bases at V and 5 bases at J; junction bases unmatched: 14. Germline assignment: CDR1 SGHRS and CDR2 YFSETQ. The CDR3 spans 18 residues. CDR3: CASSLALRTSGLPNEQYF. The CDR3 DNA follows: TGCGCCAGCAGCTTGGCCCTACGGACTAGCGGCCTCCCTAACGAGCAGTACTTC.

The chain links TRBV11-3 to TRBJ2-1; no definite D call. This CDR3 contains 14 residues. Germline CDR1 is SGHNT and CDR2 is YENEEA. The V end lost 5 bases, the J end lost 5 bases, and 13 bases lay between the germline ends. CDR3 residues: CASSLRSADNEQFF. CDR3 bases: TGTGCCAGCAGCCTACGGAGCGCCGACAATGAGCAGTTCTTC.

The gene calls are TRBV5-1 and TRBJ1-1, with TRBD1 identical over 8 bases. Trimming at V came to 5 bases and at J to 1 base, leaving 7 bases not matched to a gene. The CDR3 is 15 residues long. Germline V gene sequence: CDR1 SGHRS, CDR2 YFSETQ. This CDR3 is CASRGTGSGNTEAFF. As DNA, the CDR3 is TGCGCCAGCAGAGGGACAGGTAGTGGGAACACTGAAGCTTTCTTT.

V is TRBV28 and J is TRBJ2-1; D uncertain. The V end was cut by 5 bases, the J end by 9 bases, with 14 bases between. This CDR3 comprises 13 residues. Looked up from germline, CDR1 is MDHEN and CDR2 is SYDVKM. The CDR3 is CASSLSSVGEQFF. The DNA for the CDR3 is TGTGCCAGCAGTCTATCATCCGTGGGTGAGCAGTTCTTC.

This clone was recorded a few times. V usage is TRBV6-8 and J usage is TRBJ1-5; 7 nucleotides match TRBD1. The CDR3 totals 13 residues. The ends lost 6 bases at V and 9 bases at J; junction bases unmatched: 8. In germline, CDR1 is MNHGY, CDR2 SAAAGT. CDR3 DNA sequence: TGTGCCAGCAGCCCAGGGGGGACTGGGCCCCAGCATTTT. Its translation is CASSPGGTGPQHF.

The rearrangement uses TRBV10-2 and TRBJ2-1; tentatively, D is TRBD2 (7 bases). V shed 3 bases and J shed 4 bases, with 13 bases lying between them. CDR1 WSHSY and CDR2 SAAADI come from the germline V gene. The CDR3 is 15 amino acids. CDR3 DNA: TGCGCCAGCAGTGATTCGGCGGGGGCATACAATGAGCAGTTCTTC. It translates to CASSDSAGAYNEQFF.

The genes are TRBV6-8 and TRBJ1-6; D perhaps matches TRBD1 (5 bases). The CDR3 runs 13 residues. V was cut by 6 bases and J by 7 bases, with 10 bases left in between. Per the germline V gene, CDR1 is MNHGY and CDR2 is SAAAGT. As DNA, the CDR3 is TGTGCCAGCAGCGACAGCCTAAATTCACCCCTCCACTTT. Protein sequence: CASSDSLNSPLHF.

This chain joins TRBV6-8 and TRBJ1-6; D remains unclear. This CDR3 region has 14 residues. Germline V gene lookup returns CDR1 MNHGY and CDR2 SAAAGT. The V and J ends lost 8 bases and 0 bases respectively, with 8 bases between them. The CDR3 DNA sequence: TGTGCCAGCGGTAGGAGCTCCTATAATTCACCCCTCCACTTT. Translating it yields CASGRSSYNSPLHF.

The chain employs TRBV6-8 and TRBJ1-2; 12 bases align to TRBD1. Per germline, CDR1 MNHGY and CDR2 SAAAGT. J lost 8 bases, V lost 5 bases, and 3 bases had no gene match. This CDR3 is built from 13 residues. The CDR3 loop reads CASSEGTGGGYTF. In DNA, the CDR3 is TGTGCCAGCAGTGAGGGGACAGGGGGCGGCTACACCTTC.

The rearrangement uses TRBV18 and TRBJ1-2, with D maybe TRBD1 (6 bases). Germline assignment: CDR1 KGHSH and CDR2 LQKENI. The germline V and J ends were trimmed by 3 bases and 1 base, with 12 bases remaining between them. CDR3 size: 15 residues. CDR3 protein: CASSPWDTNNYGYTF. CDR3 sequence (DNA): TGTGCCAGCTCACCTTGGGACACGAATAACTATGGCTACACCTTC. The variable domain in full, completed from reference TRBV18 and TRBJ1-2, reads NAGVMQNPRHLVRRRGQEARLRCSPMKGHSHVYWYRQLPEEGLKFMVYLQKENIIDESGMPKERFSAEFPKEGPSILRIQQVVRGDSAAYFCASSPWDTNNYGYTFGSGTRLTVV.

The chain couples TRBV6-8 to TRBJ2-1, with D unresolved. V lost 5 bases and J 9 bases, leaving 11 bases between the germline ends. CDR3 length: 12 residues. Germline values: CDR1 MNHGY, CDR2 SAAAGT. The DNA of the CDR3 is TGTGCCAGCAGTGTAAGTGGATTTGAGCAGTTCTTC. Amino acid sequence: CASSVSGFEQFF.

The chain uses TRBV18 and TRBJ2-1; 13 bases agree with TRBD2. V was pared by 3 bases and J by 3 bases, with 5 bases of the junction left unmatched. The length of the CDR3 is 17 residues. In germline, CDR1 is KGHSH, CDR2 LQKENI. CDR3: CASSPRTSGSIYNEQFF. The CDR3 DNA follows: TGTGCCAGCTCACCCCGGACTAGCGGGAGTATCTACAATGAGCAGTTCTTC.

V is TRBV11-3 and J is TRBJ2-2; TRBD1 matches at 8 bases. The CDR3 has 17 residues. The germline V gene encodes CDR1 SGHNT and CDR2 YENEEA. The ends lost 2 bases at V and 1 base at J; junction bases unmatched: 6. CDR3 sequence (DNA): TGTGCCAGCAGCTTAAGAACCGGGACAGGGAACACCGGGGAGCTGTTTTTT. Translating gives CASSLRTGTGNTGELFF.